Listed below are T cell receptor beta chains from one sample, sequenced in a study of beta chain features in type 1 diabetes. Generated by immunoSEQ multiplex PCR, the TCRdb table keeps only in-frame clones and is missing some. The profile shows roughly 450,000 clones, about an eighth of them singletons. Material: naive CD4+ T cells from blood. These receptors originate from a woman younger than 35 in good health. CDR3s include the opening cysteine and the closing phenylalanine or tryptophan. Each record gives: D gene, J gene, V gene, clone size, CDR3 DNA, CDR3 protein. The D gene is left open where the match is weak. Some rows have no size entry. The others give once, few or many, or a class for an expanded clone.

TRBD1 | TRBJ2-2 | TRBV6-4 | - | TGTGCCAGTAGTCAACAGGGGGCTACCGGGGAGCTGTTTTTT | CASSQQGATGELFF
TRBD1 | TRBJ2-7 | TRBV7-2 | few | TGTGCCAGCAGCTCGGACAGGTACTACGAGCAGTACTTC | CASSSDRYYEQYF
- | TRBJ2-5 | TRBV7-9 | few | TGTGCCAGCAGCTTAGCCCGCAGGGGGGAAGAGACCCAGTACTTC | CASSLARRGEETQYF
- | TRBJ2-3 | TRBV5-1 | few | TGCGCCAGCAGCTTCTCGGACTATACAGATACGCAGTATTTT | CASSFSDYTDTQYF
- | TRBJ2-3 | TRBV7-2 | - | TGTGCCAGCAGCTTGAGCTTCGCGGGGAACACAGATACGCAGTATTTT | CASSLSFAGNTDTQYF
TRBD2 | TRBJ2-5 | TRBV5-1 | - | TGCGCCAGCAGTCCCCACTCGGGGGGAGAGACCCAGTACTTC | CASSPHSGGETQYF
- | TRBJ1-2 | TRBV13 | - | TGTGCCAGCAGCACCCCAGGGACGGGTAACTATGGCTACACCTTC | CASSTPGTGNYGYTF
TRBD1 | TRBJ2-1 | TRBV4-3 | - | TGCGCCAGCAGCCAAGCGAGGGGGACAGGGACGGATGAGCAGTTCTTC | CASSQARGTGTDEQFF
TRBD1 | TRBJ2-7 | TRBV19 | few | TGTGCCAGTAGTATAGAGACAGGGAGAACCTACGAGCAGTACTTC | CASSIETGRTYEQYF
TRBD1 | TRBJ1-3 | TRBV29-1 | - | TGCAGCGTCGCAGCCCCGGGACAGGGTCTCGACACCATATATTTT | CSVAAPGQGLDTIYF
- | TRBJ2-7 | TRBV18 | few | TGTGCCAGCTCACCACCGGGAGTTTACGAGCAGTACTTC | CASSPPGVYEQYF